This T cell receptor (beta chain) is drawn from a study of shared clonotypes between healthy human individuals. This clone is a singleton in its sample. Those who donated were healthy HIV-negative adults, with no recent acute infections or vaccinations reported. Using immunoSEQ multiplex PCR, the repertoire was profiled, and TCRdb retains in-frame clones only, with some absent. Of 110,000 or so clones listed, about 62% were seen once; the top ten hold around 25%. This CDR3 has 16 amino acids. V was shortened by 3 bases and J by 2 bases, with 14 bases between the two germline ends. CDR1 is SGHRS, CDR2 YFSETQ, per germline.

The source of this sequence is a woman between 25 and 40 years old in good health. Sequenced input: memory CD8+ T cells sorted from blood. Subset given: CD45RO+ cells pooled with CCR7-negative TemRA cells. The chain recombines TRBV5-1 with TRBJ2-2, with a possible D match to TRBD1 (5 bases). In DNA form, the CDR3 reads TGCGCCAGCAGCTCGCTAGTGACAGAAAACACCGGGGAGCTGTTTTTT. This codes for CASSSLVTENTGELFF.